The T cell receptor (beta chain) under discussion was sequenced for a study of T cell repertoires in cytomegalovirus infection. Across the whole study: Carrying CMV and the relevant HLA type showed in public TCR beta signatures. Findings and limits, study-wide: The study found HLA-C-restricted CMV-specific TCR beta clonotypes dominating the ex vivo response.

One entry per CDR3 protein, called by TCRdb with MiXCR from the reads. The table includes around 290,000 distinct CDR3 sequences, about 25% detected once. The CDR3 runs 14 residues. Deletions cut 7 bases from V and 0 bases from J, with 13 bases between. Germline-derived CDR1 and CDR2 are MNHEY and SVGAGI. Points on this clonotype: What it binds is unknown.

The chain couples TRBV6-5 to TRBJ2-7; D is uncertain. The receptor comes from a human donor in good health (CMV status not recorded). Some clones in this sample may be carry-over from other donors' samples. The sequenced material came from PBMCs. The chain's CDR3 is CASTPRSRSYEQYF. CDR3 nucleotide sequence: TGTGCCAGCACCCCCAGGTCCCGCTCCTACGAGCAGTACTTC.